One sample yielded the 24 T cell receptor beta chains listed below, sequenced in a study of identical twins. TCRdb used MiXCR to reprocess the 5' RACE reads, holding one entry per CDR3 protein. The sample carries 450,000 to 650,000 distinct CDR3 sequences, 9% to 10% recorded once. These same data were also listed under a study on yellow fever vaccine responses in identical twins.

Input material: PBMCs. The receptors originated from a woman aged 18 to 35 in good health.

This clonotype appeared a few times. The genes are TRBV3-1 and TRBJ1-6; D ambiguous. This CDR3 has 17 residues. The V and J ends lost 2 bases and 7 bases respectively, with 18 bases between them. Looked up from germline, CDR1 is LGHDT and CDR2 is YNNKEL (reference sequence). Here the CDR3 DNA reads TGTGCCAGCAGCCAATCGGAGGGTAGAAGCCTAAATTCACCCCTCCACTTT. Translated, it gives CASSQSEGRSLNSPLHF.

The chain combines TRBV6-1 with TRBJ2-3; 9 nucleotides line up with TRBD2. CDR3 size: 16 residues. CDR1 and CDR2 from the germline V gene are MNHNS and SASEGT. V lost 5 bases, J lost 5 bases, and 11 bases stayed unmatched. The CDR3 protein is CASSPNAGGSGDTQYF. The CDR3 DNA sequence: TGTGCCAGCAGTCCCAACGCGGGGGGGTCGGGAGATACGCAGTATTTT.

This clonotype has ten or more counts. The rearrangement links TRBV10-3 to TRBJ2-5; tentatively, D is TRBD1 (6 bases). CDR1 ENHRY and CDR2 SYGVKD come from the germline V gene. Trimming cost V 3 bases and J 2 bases, with 13 bases left between them. The CDR3 covers 15 residues. CDR3 DNA: TGTGCCATCAGTGACAGGGGAGAAGCTCAAGAGACCCAGTACTTC. Protein: CAISDRGEAQETQYF.

This chain joins TRBV29-1 and TRBJ2-1; D call uncertain. CDR1 SQVTM and CDR2 ANQGSEA come from the germline V gene. The CDR3 loop spans 10 amino acids. The ends were cut back, 8 bases at V and 9 bases at J, with 11 bases in the middle. CDR3 bases: TGCAGCCCGGTATTTGGTGAGCAGTTCTTC. Translated, it gives CSPVFGEQFF.

In its sample, this clonotype was seen many times. The chain is built from TRBV6-2 or TRBV6-3 and TRBJ2-4; no definite D call. Trimming took off 10 bases at V and 7 bases at J, with 17 bases between the two ends. This CDR3 is built from 13 residues. Germline V CDR1 and CDR2: MNHEY, SVGEGT. CDR3 sequence reads: CAIRKAGGNIQYF. DNA for the CDR3: TGTGCCATCCGTAAGGCAGGCGGTAACATTCAGTACTTC.

V usage is TRBV20-1 and J usage is TRBJ1-2, with TRBD1 as a possible D gene (5 bases). Trimming left V 3 bases short and J 3 bases short, with 8 bases between. This CDR3 is built from 12 residues. Germline V CDR1 and CDR2: DFQATT, SNEGSKA (reference sequence). The CDR3, as DNA: TGCAGTGCTAGGGGGGAGGACTATGGCTACACCTTC. Its translation: CSARGEDYGYTF.

This clonotype was found a few times. DNA of the CDR3: TGTGCCAGCAGCCCCCGCGGGATTGTTCAGTTCTTC. As protein: CASSPRGIVQFF. The rearrangement joins TRBV9 to TRBJ2-1, with D possibly TRBD2 on 6 matching bases. V was trimmed by 4 bases and J by 13 bases, leaving 15 bases between them. This CDR3 spans 12 amino acids. Germline assignment: CDR1 SGDLS and CDR2 YYNGEE. The full variable domain, with the rest looked up from reference TRBV9 and TRBJ2-1, is DSGVTQTPKHLITATGQRVTLRCSPRSGDLSVYWYQQSLDQGLQFLIQYYNGEERAKGNILERFSAQQFPDLHSELNLSSLELGDSALYFCASSPRGIVQFFGPGTRLTVL.

A few counts support this clonotype. The V and J genes are TRBV20-1 and TRBJ1-5, with D tentatively TRBD1 (6 bases). V dropped 5 bases and J dropped 0 bases, with 11 bases sitting between them. CDR1 is DFQATT, CDR2 SNEGSKA, per germline (reference sequence). This CDR3 has 14 amino acids. In DNA form, the CDR3 reads TGCAGTGCTGGACAGCTTTATAGCAATCAGCCCCAGCATTTT. This gives the protein CSAGQLYSNQPQHF.

The sample holds a few counts of this clonotype. The V call is TRBV20-1, the J call TRBJ1-5, with no clear D. Germline loops: CDR1 DFQATT, CDR2 SNEGSKA (reference sequence). The CDR3 has 13 residues. The ends were cut back, 3 bases at V and 3 bases at J, with 9 bases in the middle. This chain's CDR3 is CSASPQLNQPQHF. The DNA of the CDR3 is TGCAGTGCTAGCCCACAGCTCAATCAGCCCCAGCATTTT.

This clonotype was seen more than once but under ten times. The chain links TRBV5-1 to TRBJ2-3; 10 bases are a match to TRBD1. The CDR3 is 16 amino acids. The trim removed 4 bases at V and 2 bases at J, leaving 7 bases unmatched. CDR1 and CDR2 (germline): SGHRS, YFSETQ. Written as DNA, the CDR3 is TGCGCCAGCAGCCCCGGACAGGGGGAACACACAGATACGCAGTATTTT. This encodes CASSPGQGEHTDTQYF.

Only a few counts were recorded for this clonotype. The rearrangement joins TRBV20-1 to TRBJ1-1, with 9 bases aligning to TRBD1. This CDR3 has 14 residues. After removal of 3 bases from V and 7 bases from J, the junction contained 9 bases not matched to a gene. CDR1 is DFQATT and CDR2 is SNEGSKA in the germline V gene (reference sequence). The CDR3 loop reads CSARGDRAPLEAFF. The CDR3 DNA is TGCAGTGCTAGGGGGGACAGGGCCCCGCTTGAAGCTTTCTTT.

The chain uses TRBV7-6 and TRBJ2-5; 9 nucleotides agree with TRBD2. The V gene end was trimmed by 0 bases and the J gene end by 4 bases; junction bases not matched to a gene: 9. The CDR3 spans 17 residues. CDR1 and CDR2 from the germline V gene are SGHVS and FNYEAQ. CDR3 sequence: CASSLAQGGRATETQYF. The CDR3 bases are TGTGCCAGCAGCTTAGCGCAAGGCGGGAGGGCCACAGAGACCCAGTACTTC. Supplemented by reference TRBV7-6 and TRBJ2-5, the full variable domain reads GAGVSQSPRYKVTKRGQDVALRCDPISGHVSLYWYRQALGQGPEFLTYFNYEAQQDKSGLPNDRFSAERPEGSISTLTIQRTEQRDSAMYRCASSLAQGGRATETQYFGPGTRLLVL.

The V gene is TRBV5-1, the J gene TRBJ2-1; D might be TRBD2 (5 bases). From germline, CDR1 is SGHRS and CDR2 YFSETQ. The CDR3 totals 12 residues. V shed 0 bases and J shed 9 bases, with 7 bases lying between them. The chain's CDR3 is CASSLDRGEQFF. CDR3 in DNA: TGCGCCAGCAGCTTGGATCGGGGTGAGCAGTTCTTC.

Many counts were recorded for this clonotype. The rearrangement joins TRBV7-2 to TRBJ2-3; 10 positions agree with TRBD2. This CDR3 has 16 residues. Per germline, CDR1 SGHTA and CDR2 FQGNSA. Unmatched junction bases numbered 6, after V lost 0 bases and J lost 6 bases. The CDR3: CASSLAPSGRADTQYF. The CDR3 nucleotides read TGTGCCAGCAGCTTAGCTCCTAGCGGGAGAGCGGATACGCAGTATTTT. Combining the CDR3 with reference TRBV7-2 and TRBJ2-3 gives the whole variable domain GAGVSQSPSNKVTEKGKDVELRCDPISGHTALYWYRQSLGQGLEFLIYFQGNSAPDKSGLPSDRFSAERTGGSVSTLTIQRTQQEDSAVYLCASSLAPSGRADTQYFGPGTRLTVL.

The table lists this clonotype with many counts. This chain links TRBV6-5 with TRBJ2-5; the D gene is possibly TRBD2 (6 bases). CDR1 MNHEY and CDR2 SVGAGI come from the germline V gene. The CDR3 runs 17 residues. Trimming took 2 bases from V and 1 from J, leaving 17 bases between them. The CDR3 reads CASSYTGGRVFQETQYF. As DNA, the CDR3 is TGTGCCAGCAGTTACACCGGGGGACGGGTCTTCCAAGAGACCCAGTACTTC.

This clonotype has ten or more counts. The gene calls are TRBV3-1 and TRBJ2-5, with 7 bases fitting TRBD2. The V gene end was trimmed by 4 bases and the J gene end by 1 base; junction bases not matched to a gene: 6. Germline CDR1 and CDR2: LGHDT and YNNKEL (reference sequence). This CDR3 comprises 15 residues. CDR3 region: CASSPAGRGQETQYF. CDR3 sequence (DNA): TGTGCCAGCAGCCCCGCGGGGAGGGGCCAAGAGACCCAGTACTTC.

This clonotype was seen ten or more times. The chain is built from TRBV12-3 or TRBV12-4 and TRBJ1-1, with D uncertain. Deletions cut 6 bases from V and 6 bases from J, with 8 bases between. CDR3 length equals 11 residues. DNA of the CDR3: TGTGCCAGCAGACCAGCCTCTGAAGCTTTCTTT. Residues: CASRPASEAFF.

Many counts were recorded for this clonotype. The chain employs TRBV5-1 and TRBJ2-7, with a weak D call TRBD1 (6 bases). V was shortened by 3 bases and J by 3 bases, with 16 bases between the two germline ends. CDR1 and CDR2 (germline): SGHRS, YFSETQ. The length of the CDR3 is 15 residues. For the CDR3, the DNA is TGCGCCAGCAGCTCTCGCCCACAGGGTAGCTACGAGCAGTACTTC. This encodes CASSSRPQGSYEQYF.

The chain is built from TRBV10-3 and TRBJ2-2; D is unresolved. V lost 9 bases and J 2 bases, leaving 13 bases between the germline ends. The CDR3 extends over 14 amino acids. In germline, CDR1 is ENHRY, CDR2 SYGVKD. The CDR3: CAITSTENTGELFF. The CDR3, as DNA: TGTGCCATAACTTCGACTGAAAACACCGGGGAGCTGTTTTTT.

This clonotype was counted between two and nine times. V usage is TRBV15 and J usage is TRBJ1-1; D is unclear. Between the trimmed V and J ends, which lost 0 bases and 3 bases, there was a span of 8 bases. The CDR3 has 14 residues. The germline gives CDR1 LNHNV, CDR2 YYDKDF (reference sequence). CDR3 sequence: CATSRDYGDTEAFF. The CDR3 region has the DNA TGTGCCACCAGCAGAGATTACGGGGACACTGAAGCTTTCTTT.

This clonotype was observed many times. The rearrangement joins TRBV6-2 or TRBV6-3 to TRBJ1-1, with D unresolved. The CDR3 is made up of 18 amino acids. Between the trimmed V and J ends, which lost 6 bases and 1 base, there was a span of 24 bases. Germline lookup yields CDR1 MNHEY and CDR2 SVGEGT. CDR3 region: CASSSRDLTGPKNTEAFF. DNA of the CDR3: TGTGCCAGCAGCTCTCGGGATTTGACGGGTCCAAAGAACACTGAAGCTTTCTTT.

This clonotype occurred many times. The chain combines TRBV9 with TRBJ2-3; 8 nucleotides match TRBD2. The V gene's germline CDR1 is SGDLS and CDR2 YYNGEE. Trimming cost V 0 bases and J 3 bases; bases outside gene matches: 3. The CDR3 has 15 amino acids. The CDR3 nucleotides read TGTGCCAGCAGCGTAGGCCTAGCGGGTACAGATACGCAGTATTTT. Amino acids: CASSVGLAGTDTQYF.

This clonotype came up a few times. The rearrangement links TRBV12-3 or TRBV12-4 to TRBJ2-7, with a weak D call TRBD1 (5 bases). V was pared by 1 base and J by 1 base, with 8 bases between. This CDR3 has 14 amino acids. The CDR3: CASSLVYRSYEQYF. The CDR3 DNA follows: TGTGCCAGCAGTTTAGTTTACAGGTCCTACGAGCAGTACTTC.

Ten or more counts support this clonotype. The chain recombines TRBV7-9 with TRBJ1-1, with 7 bases matching TRBD1. The germline CDR1 and CDR2 sequences are SEHNR and FQNEAQ (reference sequence). This CDR3 comprises 14 residues. Trimming at V came to 7 bases and at J to 5 bases, leaving 10 bases not matched to a gene. In DNA form, the CDR3 reads TGTGCCAGCACCCCCGACAGGGCTAGTACTGAAGCTTTCTTT. Translation: CASTPDRASTEAFF.